This TCR beta chain was obtained from a study of regulatory T cells in long-lasting Graves disease. Arm-PCR of CDR3 regions and iRepertoire HTBI primers were the basis on which TCR beta libraries were built. Methods used by the authors: Among the samples, 62 TRBV and 12 to 15 TRBJ segments were identified. From the multiplex PCR reads, TCRdb called clonotypes with MiXCR, one entry per CDR3 protein. TCRdb, not the authors, supplied the V and J calls. The sample includes roughly 560,000 distinct CDR3 sequences, 12% of them seen just once. The germline CDR1 and CDR2 sequences are SQVTM and ANQGSEA. This CDR3 region has 11 residues. The germline V and J ends were trimmed by 6 bases and 4 bases, with 9 bases remaining between them. The time point: newly diagnosed GD, antithyroid drugs for less than 3 months. Extracted RNA from PBMCs served as the source of the TCR library. This clonotype has ten or more counts.

This sample was shared with a second study, whose subject was T cells in Graves' hyperthyroidism and ophthalmopathy. In that study: Not enrolled were patients with uncontrolled infection, other autoimmune disease, pregnancy or lactation. Using the HTBI primer set, a first-round RT-PCR was run on the TCR CDR3.

This chain uses TRBV29-1 with TRBJ1-2; D not certain. The sequence came from a woman under 40 with Graves disease. Sequencing used peripheral blood mononuclear cells (PBMCs), obtained at new diagnosis, from a patient treated with antithyroid drugs. The CDR3 protein is CSVPSGYGYTF. The CDR3 DNA is TGCAGCGTGCCCTCGGGCTATGGCTACACCTTC. Full variable domain (outside the CDR3, taken from reference TRBV29-1 and TRBJ1-2): SAVISQKPSRDICQRGTSLTIQCQVDSQVTMMFWYRQQPGQSLTLIATANQGSEATYESGFVIDKFPISRPNLTFSTLTVSNMSPEDSSIYLCSVPSGYGYTFGSGTRLTVV.